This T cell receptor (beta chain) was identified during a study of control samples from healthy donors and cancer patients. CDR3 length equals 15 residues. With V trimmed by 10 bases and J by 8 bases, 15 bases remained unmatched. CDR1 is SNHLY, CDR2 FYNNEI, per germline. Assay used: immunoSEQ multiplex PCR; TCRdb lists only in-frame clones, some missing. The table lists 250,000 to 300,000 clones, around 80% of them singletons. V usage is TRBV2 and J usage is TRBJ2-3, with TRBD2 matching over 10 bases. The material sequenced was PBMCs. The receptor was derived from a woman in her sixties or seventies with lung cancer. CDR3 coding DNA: TGTGCCACCCCGGCCAATAGCGGGGGGTCGGGTACGCAGTATTTT. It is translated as CATPANSGGSGTQYF.